This T cell receptor beta chain was documented in a study of blood T cell repertoires in COVID-19. Per the germline V gene, CDR1 is SGHVS and CDR2 is FNYEAQ. The CDR3 runs 13 residues. The V end was cut by 1 base, the J end by 6 bases, with 6 bases between. Source study methods: Nucleated cell counts were estimated from reference gene primer amplification. TCRdb's table, derived via immunoSEQ multiplex PCR, lists solely in-frame clones and lacks some. The D gene and trimming were derived from the DNA, and the V and J assignments and clone size from that table. The sample records over 150,000 clones, roughly 79% being singletons.

The sample taken for sequencing was peripheral blood. The source is a woman between 65 and 79 years old with acute or convalescent COVID-19. The V gene is TRBV7-6, the J gene TRBJ1-4; maybe TRBD1 (5 bases). The CDR3 coding sequence is TGTGCCAGCAGCTTAGGACAGCATGAAAAACTGTTTTTT. This sequence encodes CASSLGQHEKLFF. Together with reference TRBV7-6 and TRBJ1-4, the CDR3 gives the full variable domain: GAGVSQSPRYKVTKRGQDVALRCDPISGHVSLYWYRQALGQGPEFLTYFNYEAQQDKSGLPNDRFSAERPEGSISTLTIQRTEQRDSAMYRCASSLGQHEKLFFGSGTQLSVL.